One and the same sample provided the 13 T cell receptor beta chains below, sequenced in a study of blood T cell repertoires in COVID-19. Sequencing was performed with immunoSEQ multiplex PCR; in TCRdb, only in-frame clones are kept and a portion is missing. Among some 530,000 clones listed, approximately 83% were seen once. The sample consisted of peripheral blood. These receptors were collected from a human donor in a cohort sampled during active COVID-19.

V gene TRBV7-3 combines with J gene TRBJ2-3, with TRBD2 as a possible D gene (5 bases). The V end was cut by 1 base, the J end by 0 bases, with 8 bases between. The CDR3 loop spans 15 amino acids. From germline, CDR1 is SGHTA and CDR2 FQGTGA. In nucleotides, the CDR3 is TGTGCCAGCAGCTTAAGGACTGGCAGCACAGATACGCAGTATTTT. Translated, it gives CASSLRTGSTDTQYF.

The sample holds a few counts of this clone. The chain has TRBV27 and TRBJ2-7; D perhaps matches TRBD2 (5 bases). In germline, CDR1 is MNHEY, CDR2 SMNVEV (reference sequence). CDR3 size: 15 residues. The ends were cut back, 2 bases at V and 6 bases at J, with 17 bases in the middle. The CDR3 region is CASSLRGGDTGEQYF. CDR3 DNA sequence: TGTGCCAGCAGTTTACGTGGAGGTGATACGGGCGAGCAGTACTTC.

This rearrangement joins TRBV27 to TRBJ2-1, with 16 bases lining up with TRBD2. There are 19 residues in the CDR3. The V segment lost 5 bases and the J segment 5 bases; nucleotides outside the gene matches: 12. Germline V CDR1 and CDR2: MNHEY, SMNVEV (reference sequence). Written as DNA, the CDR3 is TGTGCCAGCAGTCCCCAGGGGGGACTAGCGGGAGGGCCTAACAATGAGCAGTTCTTC. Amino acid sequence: CASSPQGGLAGGPNNEQFF.

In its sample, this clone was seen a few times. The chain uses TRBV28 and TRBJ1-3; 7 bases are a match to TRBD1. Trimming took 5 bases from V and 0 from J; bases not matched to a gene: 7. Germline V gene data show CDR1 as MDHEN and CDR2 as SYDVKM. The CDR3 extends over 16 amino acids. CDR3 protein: CASSPPGQFSGNTIYF. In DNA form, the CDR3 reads TGTGCCAGCAGTCCCCCGGGACAGTTCTCTGGAAACACCATATATTTT.

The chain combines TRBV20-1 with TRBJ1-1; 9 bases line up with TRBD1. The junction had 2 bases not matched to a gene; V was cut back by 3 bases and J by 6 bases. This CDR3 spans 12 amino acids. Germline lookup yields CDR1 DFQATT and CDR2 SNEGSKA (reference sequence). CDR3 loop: CSASRQGAEAFF. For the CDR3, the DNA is TGCAGTGCTAGTAGACAGGGGGCTGAAGCTTTCTTT.

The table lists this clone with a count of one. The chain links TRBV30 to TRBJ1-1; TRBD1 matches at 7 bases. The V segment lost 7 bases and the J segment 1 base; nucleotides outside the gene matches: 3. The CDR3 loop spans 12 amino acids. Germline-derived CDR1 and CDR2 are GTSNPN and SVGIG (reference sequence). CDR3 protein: CASSGGNTEAFF. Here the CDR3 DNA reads TGTGCCTCATCAGGGGGGAACACTGAAGCTTTCTTT.

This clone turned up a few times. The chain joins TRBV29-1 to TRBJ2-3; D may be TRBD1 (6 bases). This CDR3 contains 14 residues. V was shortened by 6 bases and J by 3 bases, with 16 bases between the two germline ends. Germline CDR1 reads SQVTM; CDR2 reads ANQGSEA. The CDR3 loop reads CSVEDRPETDTQYF. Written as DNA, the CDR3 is TGCAGCGTGGAGGACAGACCCGAAACAGATACGCAGTATTTT.

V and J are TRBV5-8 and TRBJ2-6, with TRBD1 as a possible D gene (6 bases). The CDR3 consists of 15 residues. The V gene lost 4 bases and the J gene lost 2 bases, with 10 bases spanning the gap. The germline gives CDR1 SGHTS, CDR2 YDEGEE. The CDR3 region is CASSHRVPGANVLTF. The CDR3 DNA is TGTGCCAGCAGCCACAGGGTCCCTGGGGCCAACGTCCTGACTTTC.

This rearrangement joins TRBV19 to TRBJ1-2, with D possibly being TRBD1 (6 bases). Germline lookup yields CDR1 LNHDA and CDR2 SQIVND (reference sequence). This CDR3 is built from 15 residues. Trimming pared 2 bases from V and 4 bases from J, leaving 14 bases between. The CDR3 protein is CASSIKGDAPYGYTF. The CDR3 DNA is TGTGCCAGTAGTATAAAGGGGGATGCTCCCTATGGCTACACCTTC.

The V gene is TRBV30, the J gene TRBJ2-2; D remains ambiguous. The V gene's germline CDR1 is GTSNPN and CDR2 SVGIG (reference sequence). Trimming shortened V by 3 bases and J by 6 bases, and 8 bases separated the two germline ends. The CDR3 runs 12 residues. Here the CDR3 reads CAWRGWAGELFF. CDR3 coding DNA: TGTGCCTGGAGGGGCTGGGCCGGGGAGCTGTTTTTT.

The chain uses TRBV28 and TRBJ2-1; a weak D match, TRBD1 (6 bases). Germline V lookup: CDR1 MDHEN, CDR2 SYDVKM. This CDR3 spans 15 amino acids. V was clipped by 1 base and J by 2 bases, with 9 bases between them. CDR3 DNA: TGTGCCAGCAGTTTATCAGGGGCCCCCTACAATGAGCAGTTCTTC. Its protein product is CASSLSGAPYNEQFF.

The CDR3, as DNA: TGTGCCTGGAGTGCATCTCAGGGAAATGAGCAGTTCTTC. Translating it yields CAWSASQGNEQFF. The chain couples TRBV30 to TRBJ2-1; tentatively, D is TRBD1 (5 bases). This CDR3 comprises 13 residues. Germline values: CDR1 GTSNPN, CDR2 SVGIG (reference sequence). V lost 1 base and J lost 7, with 11 bases in between.

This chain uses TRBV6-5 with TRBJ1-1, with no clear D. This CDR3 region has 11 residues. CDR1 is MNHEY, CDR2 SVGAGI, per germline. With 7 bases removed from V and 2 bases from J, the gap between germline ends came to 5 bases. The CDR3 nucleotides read TGTGCCAGCATCATTAACACTGAAGCTTTCTTT. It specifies CASIINTEAFF.